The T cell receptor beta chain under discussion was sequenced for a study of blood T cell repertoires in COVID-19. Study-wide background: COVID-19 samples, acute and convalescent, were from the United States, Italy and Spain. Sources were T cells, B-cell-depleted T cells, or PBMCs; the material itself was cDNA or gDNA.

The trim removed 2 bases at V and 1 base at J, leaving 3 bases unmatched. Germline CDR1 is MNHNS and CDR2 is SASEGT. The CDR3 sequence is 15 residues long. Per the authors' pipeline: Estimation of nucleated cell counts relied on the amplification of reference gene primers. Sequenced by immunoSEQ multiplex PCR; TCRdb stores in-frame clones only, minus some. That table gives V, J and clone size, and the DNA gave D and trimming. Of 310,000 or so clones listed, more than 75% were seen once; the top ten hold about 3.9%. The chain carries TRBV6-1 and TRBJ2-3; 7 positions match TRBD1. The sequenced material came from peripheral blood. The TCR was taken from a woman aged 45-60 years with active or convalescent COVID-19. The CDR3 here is CASSEIGTGTDTQYF. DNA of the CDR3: TGTGCCAGCAGTGAAATAGGGACAGGCACAGATACGCAGTATTTT.